This paragraph reports one T cell receptor beta chain. The V end lost 0 bases, the J end lost 3 bases, and 6 bases lay between the germline ends. The germline V gene has CDR1 GTSNPN and CDR2 SVGIG (reference sequence). CDR3 size: 13 residues. This sample stems from a study of blood T cell repertoires in COVID-19. In the authors' workflow: Scientists estimated how many nucleated cells there were by amplifying reference gene primers. Libraries were prepared by immunoSEQ multiplex PCR; TCRdb keeps only in-frame clonotypes and omits some of them. The V and J calls and clone size are taken from that table; D and trimming were inferred from the DNA. This table has roughly 380,000 clones, about 89% appearing once.

Sequenced sample: PBMCs or T cells enriched from blood (not recorded which). The source is a man in his thirties or forties who had recovered from COVID-19. The chain links TRBV30 to TRBJ1-5; D is unclear. This chain's CDR3 is CAWSVHPNQPQHF. CDR3 coding DNA: TGTGCCTGGAGTGTACACCCCAATCAGCCCCAGCATTTT.